This T cell receptor (beta chain) comes out of a study of graft-versus-host responses after intestinal transplantation. The repertoire was sequenced with immunoSEQ multiplex PCR; TCRdb's copy has only in-frame clones and lacks some. The repertoire includes some 13,000 clones, about 36% of them detected once, and 1.1% sits in the top ten. The CDR3 length is 12 residues. J gave up 10 bases and V 5 bases, and 2 bases lay outside the gene matches. The germline V gene has CDR1 MNHEY and CDR2 SVGAGI. This clonotype was obtained from a human patient who received an intestinal transplant. The rearrangement links TRBV6-5 to TRBJ1-6; TRBD1 matches 7 bases. The sample consisted of alloreactive CD4+ T cells from a mixed lymphocyte reaction culture, taken before intestinal transplant. Subset here: CFSE-low proliferating T cells sorted from roughly six-day pre-transplant mixed lymphocyte reaction (GvH or HvG direction). CDR3 region: CASSNRGSPLHF. In DNA, the CDR3 is TGTGCCAGCAGTAACAGGGGCTCACCCCTCCACTTT.